These 24 T cell receptor beta chains originate from one sample sequenced in a study of metastatic and nonmetastatic thyroid tumors (dated by TCRdb to the early 2020s). The library was made by PCR. Instrument on record: Illumina HiSeq 4000. Using fastp trimming at Q25 and MiXCR clonotype assembly, TCRdb reanalyzed the public sequencing data and kept in-frame beta chains. The sample records about 93,000 clones, roughly 12% of which are singletons. Together, the top ten hold roughly 12% of the sample. Before undergoing thyroid surgery, none of the patients had been given any kind of treatment. The sample consisted of blood. These receptors came from a female donor with papillary thyroid cancer or a benign thyroid nodule (not recorded which). Some clones in this sample may be carry-over from other donors' samples.

This clone was picked up many times. This rearrangement joins TRBV9 to TRBJ1-1; TRBD1 aligns across 10 bases. V lost 0 bases and J lost 2; bases outside the gene matches: 4. CDR3 size: 16 residues. Germline V lookup: CDR1 SGDLS, CDR2 YYNGEE. The CDR3 region is CASSVEDRGLNTEAFF. In DNA, the CDR3 is TGTGCCAGCAGCGTAGAAGACAGGGGGCTCAACACTGAAGCTTTCTTT.

The chain is built from TRBV5-4 and TRBJ2-1, with TRBD2 identical over 13 bases. Looked up from germline, CDR1 is SGHNT and CDR2 is YYREEE (reference sequence). The trim removed 0 bases at V and 6 bases at J, leaving 3 bases unmatched. The CDR3 totals 16 residues. The CDR3 loop reads CASSLERTSGGNEQFF. DNA of the CDR3: TGTGCCAGCAGCTTGGAGAGGACTAGCGGGGGCAATGAGCAGTTCTTC.

Remarks on this clone: Given a much more abundant clone one base away, this may be a read error. V gene TRBV24-1 combines with J gene TRBJ2-2; weak D call: TRBD1 (5 bases). CDR3 length: 14 amino acids. Germline V gene data show CDR1 as KGHDR and CDR2 as SFDVKD. The ends were cut back, 9 bases at V and 5 bases at J, with 15 bases in the middle. The CDR3 DNA is TGTGCCACCCAAGGGGCAGTGGGGACCGGGGAGCTGTTTTTT. It yields the protein CATQGAVGTGELFF.

The sample holds many counts of this clone. CDR3 in amino acids: CASSQGGYGYTF. In nucleotides, the CDR3 is TGTGCCAGCAGCCAAGGAGGCTATGGCTACACCTTC. The rearrangement links TRBV3-1 to TRBJ1-2, with unresolved D. CDR3 length equals 12 residues. The germline V gene encodes CDR1 LGHDT and CDR2 YNNKEL (reference sequence). Trimming took off 1 base at V and 4 bases at J, with 4 bases between the two ends.

This clone was detected ten times or more. The genes are TRBV9 and TRBJ2-3; D not resolved. The CDR3 has 12 amino acids. CDR1 SGDLS and CDR2 YYNGEE come from the germline V gene. V was cut by 4 bases and J by 2 bases, with 5 bases left in between. The CDR3 region is CASSPHTDTQYF. In nucleotides, the CDR3 is TGTGCCAGCAGCCCCCACACAGATACGCAGTATTTT.

This clone has at least ten counts. The V gene is TRBV6-1, the J gene TRBJ2-7; D might be TRBD1 (5 bases). The CDR3 runs 13 residues. The germline gives CDR1 MNHNS, CDR2 SASEGT. V was trimmed by 6 bases and J by 6 bases, leaving 15 bases between them. The CDR3 here is CASRTDRLGEQYF. CDR3 sequence (DNA): TGTGCCAGCAGAACAGACAGACTCGGCGAGCAGTACTTC.

The sample holds many counts of this clone. The V call is TRBV7-2, the J call TRBJ2-7, with 7 bases identical to TRBD1. This CDR3 region has 14 residues. The germline V gene has CDR1 SGHTA and CDR2 FQGNSA. J was trimmed by 4 bases and V by 0 bases; bases with no gene match: 3. The CDR3 DNA sequence: TGTGCCAGCAGCTTAGCGGTCAGGGGGTACGAGCAGTACTTC. This gives the protein CASSLAVRGYEQYF.

This clone was counted at least ten times. The chain is built from TRBV7-2 and TRBJ2-7; a weak D match, TRBD1 (6 bases). CDR3 size: 14 residues. The germline V and J ends were trimmed by 3 bases and 5 bases, with 14 bases remaining between them. CDR1 and CDR2 (germline): SGHTA, FQGNSA. The CDR3 DNA is TGTGCCAGCAGCTTGTGGGAAGGGGGTCACGAGCAGTACTTC. As protein: CASSLWEGGHEQYF.

This clone was detected many times. The rearrangement joins TRBV19 to TRBJ1-4; TRBD1 agrees at 7 bases. The junction had 7 bases not matched to a gene; V was cut back by 4 bases and J by 5 bases. The CDR3 extends over 15 amino acids. Germline assignment: CDR1 LNHDA and CDR2 SQIVND (reference sequence). The CDR3 coding sequence is TGTGCCAGTAGTACTACCGGGACAGTAAATGAAAAACTGTTTTTT. It specifies CASSTTGTVNEKLFF.

This clone came up many times. The V gene is TRBV15, the J gene TRBJ2-2; possibly TRBD2 for D (5 bases). This CDR3 is 15 amino acids long. Trimming left V 4 bases short and J 6 bases short, with 15 bases between. Germline CDR1 and CDR2: LNHNV and YYDKDF (reference sequence). This CDR3 is CATSKRTALAGELFF. The CDR3 bases are TGTGCCACCAGCAAACGGACTGCGCTCGCCGGGGAGCTGTTTTTT.

This clone was found many times. The chain has TRBV7-9 and TRBJ2-3; D call uncertain. Trimming took off 5 bases at V and 0 bases at J, with 9 bases between the two ends. This CDR3 contains 14 residues. Germline CDR1 and CDR2: SEHNR and FQNEAQ (reference sequence). CDR3 residues: CASSPRASTDTQYF. CDR3 DNA: TGTGCCAGCAGCCCAAGGGCCAGCACAGATACGCAGTATTTT. Complete variable domain (other parts from reference TRBV7-9 and TRBJ2-3): DTGVSQNPRHKITKRGQNVTFRCDPISEHNRLYWYRQTLGQGPEFLTYFQNEAQLEKSRLLSDRFSAERPKGSFSTLEIQRTEQGDSAMYLCASSPRASTDTQYFGPGTRLTVL.

This clone was seen repeatedly, ten times or more. The V call is TRBV28, the J call TRBJ1-2, with TRBD1 identical over 9 bases. The CDR3 has 15 residues. Germline loops: CDR1 MDHEN, CDR2 SYDVKM. V lost 7 bases, J lost 7 bases, and 13 bases stayed unmatched. DNA of the CDR3: TGTGCCAGCACCATAACCTCCGGGACAGGGTTTGGCTACACCTTC. This codes for CASTITSGTGFGYTF.

This clone was counted ten times or more. The rearrangement joins TRBV29-1 to TRBJ2-1; TRBD2 matches 11 bases. The V and J ends lost 6 bases and 5 bases, in that order; junction bases with no gene match: 6. This CDR3 is built from 14 residues. Germline-derived CDR1 and CDR2 are SQVTM and ANQGSEA. The CDR3 nucleotides read TGCAGCGTCCGAACGACTAGCGGGAACAATGAGCAGTTCTTC. This gives the protein CSVRTTSGNNEQFF.

DNA for the CDR3: TGTGCCAGCAAGACCTCCGGGACTAGCGGGGCATCCTACAATGAGCAGTTCTTC. It translates to CASKTSGTSGASYNEQFF. This rearrangement joins TRBV27 to TRBJ2-1; 13 nucleotides agree with TRBD2. CDR3 length: 18 amino acids. Germline lookup yields CDR1 MNHEY and CDR2 SMNVEV (reference sequence). V lost 7 bases and J lost 1; bases outside the gene matches: 10.

The sample holds many counts of this clone. V gene TRBV24-1 combines with J gene TRBJ2-3; D possibly corresponds to TRBD1 (5 bases). In germline, CDR1 is KGHDR, CDR2 SFDVKD. V lost 0 bases and J lost 2, with 11 bases in between. The CDR3 totals 16 residues. The CDR3 protein is CATSDLARAYTDTQYF. Written as DNA, the CDR3 is TGTGCCACCAGTGATTTGGCCAGGGCATACACAGATACGCAGTATTTT.

This clone was picked up many times. CDR3 protein: CAWSVNGNTIYF. CDR3 in DNA: TGTGCCTGGAGTGTAAACGGAAACACCATATATTTT. This sequence joins TRBV30 and TRBJ1-3; D remains unclear. This CDR3 has 12 amino acids. Germline V gene lookup returns CDR1 GTSNPN and CDR2 SVGIG (reference sequence). Trimming removed 0 bases at V and 4 bases at J, with 4 bases between.

In its sample, this clone was seen many times. This chain connects TRBV20-1 to TRBJ1-1; unclear D gene. The CDR3 runs 12 residues. In germline, CDR1 is DFQATT, CDR2 SNEGSKA (reference sequence). Trimming stripped 3 bases from V and 11 bases from J, with 16 bases between. The CDR3 bases are TGCAGTGCTAGGAGTTTATCGCCGCCGGCTTTCTTT. This codes for CSARSLSPPAFF.

This clone was recorded many times. The chain has TRBV28 and TRBJ2-2, with TRBD2 matching over 8 bases. Per the germline V gene, CDR1 is MDHEN and CDR2 is SYDVKM. J gave up 0 bases and V 6 bases, and 3 bases lay outside the gene matches. This CDR3 region has 15 residues. CDR3 nucleotides: TGTGCCAGCAGCCCCGGGGGGGCGAACACCGGGGAGCTGTTTTTT. Its protein is CASSPGGANTGELFF.

The table lists this clone with many counts. This chain joins TRBV20-1 and TRBJ2-5; D not certain. The CDR3 runs 16 residues. Germline assignment: CDR1 DFQATT and CDR2 SNEGSKA (reference sequence). Trimming took off 0 bases at V and 2 bases at J, with 16 bases between the two ends. The CDR3 coding sequence is TGCAGTGCTAGAGATTATAGTCGAACAGTTCAAGAGACCCAGTACTTC. It codes for CSARDYSRTVQETQYF.

V gene TRBV6-1 combines with J gene TRBJ1-1, with unresolved D. Germline CDR1 reads MNHNS; CDR2 reads SASEGT. Trimming pared 10 bases from V and 6 bases from J, leaving 18 bases between. The CDR3 has 13 residues. The CDR3 spells CATSGFRVSEAFF. As DNA, the CDR3 is TGTGCCACCTCGGGGTTTAGGGTTTCTGAAGCTTTCTTT.

In its sample, this clone was seen a few times. Other DNA sequences in the same sample also yield this CDR3. The chain employs TRBV19 and TRBJ2-1; 7 bases agree with TRBD2. Germline loops: CDR1 LNHDA, CDR2 SQIVND (reference sequence). The CDR3 loop spans 15 amino acids. The trim removed 7 bases at V and 4 bases at J, leaving 10 bases unmatched. The CDR3 reads CASNLAVAAYNEQFF. CDR3 DNA: TGTGCCAGTAATCTAGCGGTAGCTGCGTACAATGAGCAGTTCTTC. The entire variable domain, with the rest obtained from reference TRBV19 and TRBJ2-1, is as follows: DGGITQSPKYLFRKEGQNVTLSCEQNLNHDAMYWYRQDPGQGLRLIYYSQIVNDFQKGDIAEGYSVSREKKESFPLTVTSAQKNPTAFYLCASNLAVAAYNEQFFGPGTRLTVL.

This clone has a count of ten or more. This rearrangement joins TRBV3-1 to TRBJ2-5; 9 bases are a match to TRBD2. The CDR3 is made up of 15 amino acids. The junction had 4 bases not matched to a gene; V was cut back by 4 bases and J by 1 base. Germline V gives CDR1 LGHDT, CDR2 YNNKEL (reference sequence). The CDR3 nucleotides are TGTGCCAGCAGCCCTACACTAGCGGGCCAAGAGACCCAGTACTTC. It encodes CASSPTLAGQETQYF.

This clone was seen at least ten times. This chain uses TRBV11-3 with TRBJ2-2; TRBD2 is a possible D gene (6 bases). The CDR3 has 19 amino acids. Germline-derived CDR1 and CDR2 are SGHNT and YENEEA. The germline V and J ends were trimmed by 1 base and 0 bases, with 18 bases remaining between them. In DNA, the CDR3 is TGTGCCAGCAGCTTAGGAAACCAGGCGGGGCTGACGAACACCGGGGAGCTGTTTTTT. Protein: CASSLGNQAGLTNTGELFF.

This clone came up a few times. At one end, the junction sequence differs from germline, possibly due to a read error. The rearrangement joins TRBV5-1 to TRBJ2-7, with 12 bases identical to TRBD2. There are 13 residues in the CDR3. CDR1 SGHRS and CDR2 YFSETQ come from the germline V gene. CDR3 sequence: CASSSSGLAGSFF. CDR3 sequence (DNA): TGCGCCAGCAGCTCTTCGGGACTAGCGGGTTCCTTCTTC.